Each of the 24 T cell receptor beta chains below was sequenced from the same sample in a study of T cells after yellow fever vaccination. TCRdb redid the calling of the 5' RACE reads with MiXCR, one entry per CDR3 protein. The sample holds 70,000 or so distinct CDR3 sequences, around 7.9% seen once. Source: CD8+ T cells sorted from PBMCs, taken more than 8 days after the first yellow fever vaccination. These receptor sequences come from a man between 18 and 29 years old who received the YFV17D yellow fever vaccine.

Turning to this clonotype: This sequence may be a read error, since a much larger clone differs from it by one base. The chain has TRBV7-3 and TRBJ2-1; 12 nucleotides align to TRBD1. The CDR3 runs 15 residues. Germline lookup yields CDR1 SGHTA and CDR2 FQGTGA. Trimming at V came to 2 bases and at J to 5 bases, leaving 1 base not matched to a gene. The CDR3 DNA reads TGTGCCAGCAGCTTAGGGACAGGGGGCGACAATGAGCAGTTCTTC. It translates to CASSLGTGGDNEQFF.

This clonotype was seen repeatedly, ten times or more. The chain carries TRBV7-9 and TRBJ2-7; a possible D gene is TRBD2 (6 bases). V shed 8 bases and J shed 7 bases, with 12 bases lying between them. This CDR3 has 11 amino acids. The V gene's germline CDR1 is SEHNR and CDR2 FQNEAQ (reference sequence). As DNA, the CDR3 is TGTGCCAGCTCCCCCCGGGGGGAGCAGTACTTC. Translated: CASSPRGEQYF.

This clonotype was recorded many times. The rearrangement uses TRBV19 and TRBJ2-3; 7 bases are a match to TRBD1. CDR1 is LNHDA and CDR2 is SQIVND in the germline V gene (reference sequence). The ends lost 7 bases at V and 4 bases at J; junction bases unmatched: 8. The CDR3 has 14 amino acids. The CDR3 here is CASTPTGSADTQYF. The CDR3 bases are TGTGCCAGTACCCCGACAGGGTCCGCAGATACGCAGTATTTT.

There are a few counts of this clonotype. The rearrangement joins TRBV12-3 or TRBV12-4 to TRBJ2-4, with 7 positions matching TRBD1. This CDR3 is built from 15 residues. V lost 0 bases, J lost 6 bases, and 5 bases stayed unmatched. CDR3 DNA: TGTGCCAGCAGTTTAGCGCCGGGACAGACAAACATTCAGTACTTC. Translating it yields CASSLAPGQTNIQYF.

This clonotype appeared many times. J is TRBJ1-1 and V is TRBV3-1; D uncertain. The germline V gene has CDR1 LGHDT and CDR2 YNNKEL (reference sequence). The CDR3 consists of 17 residues. Trimming pared 1 base from V and 0 bases from J, leaving 15 bases between. The CDR3 is CASSQASGWGLNTEAFF. In nucleotides, the CDR3 is TGTGCCAGCAGCCAAGCCTCAGGTTGGGGATTGAACACTGAAGCTTTCTTT.

This clonotype was seen a handful of times. The rearrangement joins TRBV12-3 or TRBV12-4 to TRBJ1-1; TRBD1 is a possible D gene (5 bases). This CDR3 has 14 amino acids. Trimming cost V 5 bases and J 0 bases, with 10 bases left between them. In DNA form, the CDR3 reads TGTGCCAGCAGTGGGGGGACGGTGAACACTGAAGCTTTCTTT. Protein: CASSGGTVNTEAFF.

This clonotype was recorded many times. The rearrangement links TRBV13 to TRBJ1-1; TRBD1 agrees at 9 bases. This CDR3 is 17 amino acids long. Germline V gene lookup returns CDR1 PRHDT and CDR2 FYEKMQ (reference sequence). J lost 3 bases, V lost 0 bases, and 8 bases had no gene match. This CDR3 is CASSLGYPGQGDTEAFF. In nucleotides, the CDR3 is TGTGCCAGCAGCTTAGGCTATCCGGGACAGGGAGACACTGAAGCTTTCTTT. The variable domain in full, completed from reference TRBV13 and TRBJ1-1, reads AAGVIQSPRHLIKEKRETATLKCYPIPRHDTVYWYQQGPGQDPQFLISFYEKMQSDKGSIPDRFSAQQFSDYHSELNMSSLELGDSALYFCASSLGYPGQGDTEAFFGQGTRLTVV.

The sample holds many counts of this clonotype. V gene TRBV9 combines with J gene TRBJ2-1, with no clear D. Trimming shortened V by 5 bases and J by 10 bases, and 13 bases separated the two germline ends. The CDR3 has 12 residues. Germline V gene lookup returns CDR1 SGDLS and CDR2 YYNGEE. The CDR3 DNA reads TGTGCCAGCAGGCCCGGGCTGGGGGAGCAGTTCTTC. Its translation: CASRPGLGEQFF. The complete variable domain, with remaining parts taken from reference TRBV9 and TRBJ2-1, reads DSGVTQTPKHLITATGQRVTLRCSPRSGDLSVYWYQQSLDQGLQFLIQYYNGEERAKGNILERFSAQQFPDLHSELNLSSLELGDSALYFCASRPGLGEQFFGPGTRLTVL.

This clonotype was counted ten times or more. The chain carries TRBV9 and TRBJ2-1, with 7 bases fitting TRBD2. Germline-derived CDR1 and CDR2 are SGDLS and YYNGEE. The CDR3 sequence is 15 residues long. Losses at the gene ends were 3 bases for V and 0 bases for J; bases not matched to a gene: 3. CDR3: CASSGGGSSYNEQFF. The CDR3 DNA reads TGTGCCAGCAGCGGGGGGGGGAGCTCCTACAATGAGCAGTTCTTC.

In its sample, this clonotype was seen a few times. This chain joins TRBV5-1 and TRBJ2-1; possible D gene TRBD1, 6 bases. V dropped 4 bases and J dropped 3 bases, with 11 bases sitting between them. This CDR3 spans 14 amino acids. Germline values: CDR1 SGHRS, CDR2 YFSETQ. This CDR3 reads CASSEMTGYNEQFF. The CDR3 nucleotides are TGCGCCAGCAGCGAGATGACAGGCTACAATGAGCAGTTCTTC.

The rearrangement uses TRBV10-3 and TRBJ1-1; D unresolved. Germline CDR1 reads ENHRY; CDR2 reads SYGVKD. With 0 bases removed from V and 1 base from J, the gap between germline ends came to 9 bases. This CDR3 has 15 residues. The CDR3 DNA reads as TGTGCCATCAGTGAGTCCGGGATGTCGAACACTGAAGCTTTCTTT. Its protein is CAISESGMSNTEAFF.

This clonotype has a handful of counts. The genes are TRBV6-2 or TRBV6-3 and TRBJ2-1, with 7 nucleotides matching TRBD1. The length of the CDR3 is 15 residues. Looked up from germline, CDR1 is MNHEY and CDR2 is SVGEGT. The trim removed 3 bases at V and 2 bases at J, leaving 4 bases unmatched. The CDR3 DNA reads TGTGCCAGCAGTTATCGGCAGGGGGCCTACAATGAGCAGTTCTTC. Translation gives CASSYRQGAYNEQFF.

Notes on this clonotype: This may be a read error: a much more frequent sequence differs by one nucleotide. The chain is built from TRBV7-6 and TRBJ2-1; D not resolved. Germline CDR1 is SGHVS and CDR2 is FNYEAQ. The CDR3 has 12 residues. V dropped 1 base and J dropped 10 bases, with 8 bases sitting between them. CDR3 region: CASSLGALEQFF. The DNA for the CDR3 is TGTGCCAGCAGCTTAGGGGCGCTGGAGCAGTTCTTC. The full variable domain, rest sourced from reference TRBV7-6 and TRBJ2-1, is GAGVSQSPRYKVTKRGQDVALRCDPISGHVSLYWYRQALGQGPEFLTYFNYEAQQDKSGLPNDRFSAERPEGSISTLTIQRTEQRDSAMYRCASSLGALEQFFGPGTRLTVL.

A remark on this clonotype: One junction end disagrees with the germline gene, perhaps due to a read error. The V call is TRBV9, the J call TRBJ2-1; D ambiguous. Germline CDR1 reads SGDLS; CDR2 reads YYNGEE. This CDR3 has 14 residues. The CDR3 nucleotides read TGTGCCAGCGGCGTAGAAATGTCAGACAATGAGCAGTTCTTC. Translation: CASGVEMSDNEQFF. Using reference TRBV9 and TRBJ2-1 for the parts outside the CDR3, the full variable domain is DSGVTQTPKHLITATGQRVTLRCSPRSGDLSVYWYQQSLDQGLQFLIQYYNGEERAKGNILERFSAQQFPDLHSELNLSSLELGDSALYFCASGVEMSDNEQFFGPGTRLTVL.

This clonotype was recorded a few times. The chain has TRBV20-1 and TRBJ2-1; 7 bases map to TRBD2. In germline, CDR1 is DFQATT, CDR2 SNEGSKA (reference sequence). The ends lost 0 bases at V and 4 bases at J; junction bases unmatched: 9. The CDR3 covers 16 residues. The CDR3 coding sequence is TGCAGTGCTAGAGATCGGGAGCGGGGAGTTTACAATGAGCAGTTCTTC. This gives the protein CSARDRERGVYNEQFF.

This clonotype has a count of ten or more. The chain's CDR3 is CASSSRLSGAGTEAFF. For the CDR3, the DNA is TGTGCCAGCAGCTCCCGACTATCAGGGGCCGGCACTGAAGCTTTCTTT. The chain carries TRBV7-9 and TRBJ1-1; D is possibly TRBD1 (6 bases). Germline V gives CDR1 SEHNR, CDR2 FQNEAQ (reference sequence). V dropped 4 bases and J dropped 4 bases, with 19 bases sitting between them. The CDR3 has 16 residues.

This clonotype was detected ten times or more. The chain uses TRBV4-3 and TRBJ1-1; 9 positions match TRBD1. The CDR3 length is 16 residues. Trimming at V came to 0 bases and at J to 1 base, leaving 3 bases not matched to a gene. Germline V gives CDR1 LGHNA, CDR2 YSLEER. The CDR3 region is CASSQDMGQGNTEAFF. In nucleotides, the CDR3 is TGCGCCAGCAGCCAAGATATGGGACAGGGGAACACTGAAGCTTTCTTT.

This rearrangement joins TRBV28 to TRBJ2-2; 7 bases agree with TRBD2. Per germline, CDR1 MDHEN and CDR2 SYDVKM. This CDR3 is 14 amino acids long. V lost 8 bases to trimming and J lost 6 bases; unmatched junction nucleotides: 9. The CDR3 sequence: CASFATGGAGELFF. As DNA, the CDR3 is TGTGCCAGCTTTGCTACGGGGGGAGCCGGGGAGCTGTTTTTT.

This clonotype was recorded a few times. The CDR3 nucleotides are TGTGCCAGCAGTTTGTTCGGGGGGAGCAATGAGCAGTTCTTC. Protein product: CASSLFGGSNEQFF. J is TRBJ2-1 and V is TRBV12-3 or TRBV12-4, with 7 positions matching TRBD2. The CDR3 is 14 residues long. Losses at the gene ends were 3 bases for V and 6 bases for J; bases not matched to a gene: 5.

This clonotype appeared a few times. The V call is TRBV15, the J call TRBJ1-6; D gene unclear. V lost 1 base, J lost 6 bases, and 7 bases lay in between. There are 14 residues in the CDR3. The germline gives CDR1 LNHNV, CDR2 YYDKDF (reference sequence). CDR3 sequence (DNA): TGTGCCACCAGCAGAGTTAACAGTAATTCACCCCTCCACTTT. This gives the protein CATSRVNSNSPLHF.

This clonotype was recorded at least ten times. The chain is built from TRBV27 and TRBJ1-1, with 7 bases lining up with TRBD1. This CDR3 has 14 amino acids. V was clipped by 8 bases and J by 3 bases; unmatched bases: 9. Germline V CDR1 and CDR2: MNHEY, SMNVEV (reference sequence). CDR3 region: CASHYSGGDTEAFF. Written as DNA, the CDR3 is TGTGCCAGCCATTACTCAGGGGGGGACACTGAAGCTTTCTTT.

This clonotype was seen many times. The chain joins TRBV29-1 to TRBJ1-2; possibly TRBD1 for D (5 bases). Germline V CDR1 and CDR2: SQVTM, ANQGSEA. The CDR3 is 15 amino acids. V was cut by 7 bases and J by 0 bases, with 18 bases left in between. The CDR3 DNA reads as TGCAGCGCCCACCACGCGGGGGGGGCTAACTATGGCTACACCTTC. Translating it yields CSAHHAGGANYGYTF.

This clonotype was counted a few times. This chain links TRBV11-2 with TRBJ2-7; D unclear. The CDR3 runs to 14 residues. Trimming pared 1 base from V and 4 bases from J, leaving 11 bases between. The germline CDR1 and CDR2 sequences are SGHAT and FQNNGV. CDR3 DNA sequence: TGTGCCAGCAGCTTAGCCCCCGTAGGGTACGAGCAGTACTTC. It specifies CASSLAPVGYEQYF.

In its sample, this clonotype was seen many times. This rearrangement joins TRBV6-5 to TRBJ2-1, with 9 bases that match TRBD1. CDR3 length equals 15 residues. Germline CDR1 and CDR2: MNHEY and SVGAGI. V shed 2 bases, J shed 4 bases, and the junction held 3 bases outside the gene matches. This CDR3 is CASSYTGTGYNEQFF. CDR3 sequence (DNA): TGTGCCAGCAGTTACACTGGGACAGGGTACAATGAGCAGTTCTTC.